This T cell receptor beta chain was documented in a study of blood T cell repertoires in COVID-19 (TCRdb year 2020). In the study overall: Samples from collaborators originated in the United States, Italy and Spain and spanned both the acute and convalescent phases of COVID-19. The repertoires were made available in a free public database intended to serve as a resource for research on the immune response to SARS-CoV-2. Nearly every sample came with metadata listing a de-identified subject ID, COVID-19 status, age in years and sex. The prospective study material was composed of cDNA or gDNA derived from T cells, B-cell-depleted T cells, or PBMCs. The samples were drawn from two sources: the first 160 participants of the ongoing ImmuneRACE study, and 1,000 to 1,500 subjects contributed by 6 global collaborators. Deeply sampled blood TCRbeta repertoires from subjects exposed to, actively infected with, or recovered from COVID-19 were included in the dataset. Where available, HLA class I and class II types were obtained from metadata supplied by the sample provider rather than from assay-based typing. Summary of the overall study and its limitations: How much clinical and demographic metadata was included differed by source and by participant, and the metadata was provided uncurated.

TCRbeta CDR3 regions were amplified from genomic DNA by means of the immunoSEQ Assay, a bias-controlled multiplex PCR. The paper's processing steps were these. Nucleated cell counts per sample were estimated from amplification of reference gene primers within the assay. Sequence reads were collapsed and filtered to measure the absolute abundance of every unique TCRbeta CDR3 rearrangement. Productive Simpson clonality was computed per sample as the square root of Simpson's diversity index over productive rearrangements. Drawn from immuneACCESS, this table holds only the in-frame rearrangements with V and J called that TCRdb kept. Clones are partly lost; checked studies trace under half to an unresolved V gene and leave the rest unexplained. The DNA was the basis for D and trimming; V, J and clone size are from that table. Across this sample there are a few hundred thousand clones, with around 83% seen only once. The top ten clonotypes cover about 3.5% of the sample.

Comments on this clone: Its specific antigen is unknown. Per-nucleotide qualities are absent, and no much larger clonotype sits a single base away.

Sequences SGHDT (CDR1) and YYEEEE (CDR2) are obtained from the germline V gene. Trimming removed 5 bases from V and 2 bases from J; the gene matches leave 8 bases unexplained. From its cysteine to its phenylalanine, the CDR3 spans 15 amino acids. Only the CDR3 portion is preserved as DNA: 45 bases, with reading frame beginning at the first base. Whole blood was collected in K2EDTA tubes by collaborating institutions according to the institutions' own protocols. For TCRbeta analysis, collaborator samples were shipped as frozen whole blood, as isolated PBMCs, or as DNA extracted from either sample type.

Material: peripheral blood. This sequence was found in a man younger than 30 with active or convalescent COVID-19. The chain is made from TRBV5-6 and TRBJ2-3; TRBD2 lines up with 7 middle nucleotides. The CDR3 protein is CASRGLAVNTDTQYF. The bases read TGTGCCAGCAGGGGTCTAGCGGTTAACACAGATACGCAGTATTTT.